Below, 13 T cell receptor beta chains from the same sample are listed, as sequenced in a study of technical replicates of blood from a handful of donors. Method: immunoSEQ multiplex PCR; TCRdb's copy keeps in-frame clones and lacks some. The table has approximately 64,000 clones, 75% to 90% seen once. The sequenced material came from PBMCs. The source is a human donor in good health. Some clones in this sample may be carry-over from other donors' samples.

The chain employs TRBV5-4 and TRBJ2-2, with D perhaps matching TRBD2 (6 bases). Germline assignment: CDR1 SGHNT and CDR2 YYREEE (reference sequence). The V and J ends lost 4 bases and 0 bases respectively, with 10 bases between them. The CDR3 is 15 amino acids. The CDR3 loop reads CASSPGLTNTGELFF. The CDR3 DNA reads as TGTGCCAGCAGCCCGGGACTTACGAACACCGGGGAGCTGTTTTTT.

V and J are TRBV5-6 and TRBJ2-5; no firm D call. CDR1 SGHDT and CDR2 YYEEEE come from the germline V gene. Trimming shortened V by 2 bases and J by 3 bases, and 11 bases separated the two germline ends. The CDR3 is 14 residues long. For the CDR3, the DNA is TGTGCCAGCAGCTTAAGTATAGTGAAAGAGACCCAGTACTTC. Amino acids: CASSLSIVKETQYF.

The chain joins TRBV2 to TRBJ1-2; possibly TRBD1 for D (5 bases). Germline CDR1 is SNHLY and CDR2 is FYNNEI. V was trimmed by 3 bases and J by 2 bases, leaving 13 bases between them. The CDR3 extends over 15 amino acids. Here the CDR3 reads CASSEGQPLNYGYTF. In DNA form, the CDR3 reads TGTGCCAGCAGTGAGGGGCAGCCTCTAAACTATGGCTACACCTTC.

The CDR3 reads CASSPVAGVGETQYF. CDR3 sequence (DNA): TGTGCCAGCAGCCCCGTGGCGGGAGTAGGAGAGACCCAGTACTTC. V usage is TRBV5-4 and J usage is TRBJ2-5; 7 nucleotides align to TRBD2. Trimming took 4 bases from V and 4 from J; bases not matched to a gene: 10. Germline V lookup: CDR1 SGHNT, CDR2 YYREEE (reference sequence). There are 15 residues in the CDR3.

The chain is built from TRBV6-4 and TRBJ2-1, with TRBD1 as a possible D gene (6 bases). V was cut by 0 bases and J by 8 bases, with 11 bases left in between. The germline V gene encodes CDR1 MRHNA and CDR2 SNTAGT. This CDR3 is built from 14 residues. The CDR3 region has the DNA TGTGCCAGCAGTGACTCCACAGGGTCGGATGAGCAGTTCTTC. Translation: CASSDSTGSDEQFF.

The rearrangement links TRBV27 to TRBJ1-5, with a weak D call TRBD1 (6 bases). Germline V gene lookup returns CDR1 MNHEY and CDR2 SMNVEV (reference sequence). This CDR3 is built from 15 residues. The ends were cut back, 5 bases at V and 0 bases at J, with 11 bases in the middle. This CDR3 is CASSGQPYSNQPQHF. CDR3 bases: TGTGCCAGCAGTGGACAGCCTTATAGCAATCAGCCCCAGCATTTT.

The chain joins TRBV7-9 to TRBJ2-1; 10 bases match TRBD2. Germline CDR1 and CDR2: SEHNR and FQNEAQ (reference sequence). The length of the CDR3 is 16 residues. The V segment lost 5 bases and the J segment 8 bases; nucleotides outside the gene matches: 12. The CDR3, as DNA: TGTGCCAGCAGCCCCCAGGCGGCTAGCGGGAGCGATGAGCAGTTCTTC. It translates to CASSPQAASGSDEQFF.

The chain couples TRBV4-3 to TRBJ2-7, with a possible D match to TRBD2 (6 bases). CDR1 and CDR2 from the germline V gene are LGHNA and YSLEER. The V gene lost 4 bases and the J gene lost 4 bases, with 17 bases spanning the gap. The length of the CDR3 is 15 residues. CDR3 protein: CASSREASESYEQYF. CDR3 coding DNA: TGCGCCAGCAGCCGCGAGGCTAGCGAATCATACGAGCAGTACTTC.

The chain has TRBV4-1 and TRBJ2-1; the match to TRBD2 covers 8 bases. Trimming cost V 3 bases and J 5 bases; bases outside gene matches: 12. The CDR3 runs to 17 residues. CDR1 and CDR2 from the germline V gene are MGHRA and YSYEKL. The CDR3 is CASSHIGRGEKDNEQFF. CDR3 DNA: TGCGCCAGCAGCCACATAGGGCGGGGGGAAAAGGACAATGAGCAGTTCTTC.

The J gene is TRBJ1-6, the V gene TRBV2; unclear D gene. CDR1 is SNHLY and CDR2 is FYNNEI in the germline V gene. The V gene lost 4 bases and the J gene lost 9 bases, with 10 bases spanning the gap. The length of the CDR3 is 13 residues. The CDR3 DNA reads as TGTGCCAGCAGTGGGACTGTAGGTTCACCCCTCCACTTT. Translated, it gives CASSGTVGSPLHF.

The genes are TRBV6-5 and TRBJ1-6; D is ambiguous. Per germline, CDR1 MNHEY and CDR2 SVGAGI. V gave up 0 bases and J gave up 4 bases, with 4 bases separating them. The CDR3 is made up of 14 amino acids. CDR3 sequence (DNA): TGTGCCAGCAGTTACTCCCCGTATAATTCACCCCTCCACTTT. Amino acid sequence: CASSYSPYNSPLHF.

The chain uses TRBV23-1 and TRBJ1-2; 8 nucleotides match TRBD1. TRBV23-1 carries the ORF label, with uncertain function. J gave up 4 bases and V 2 bases, and 6 bases lay outside the gene matches. The length of the CDR3 is 15 residues. The CDR3 region is CASSQPGGRGYGYTF. The CDR3 DNA reads as TGCGCCAGCAGTCAACCAGGGGGCCGGGGCTATGGCTACACCTTC.

The chain employs TRBV11-3 and TRBJ2-1; 10 nucleotides line up with TRBD2. Unmatched junction bases numbered 12, after V lost 10 bases and J lost 6 bases. Per the germline V gene, CDR1 is SGHNT and CDR2 is YENEEA. The CDR3 is 15 residues long. The CDR3 loop is CATSEEPSGGNEQFF. The CDR3 region has the DNA TGTGCCACCTCCGAGGAGCCTAGCGGGGGCAATGAGCAGTTCTTC.